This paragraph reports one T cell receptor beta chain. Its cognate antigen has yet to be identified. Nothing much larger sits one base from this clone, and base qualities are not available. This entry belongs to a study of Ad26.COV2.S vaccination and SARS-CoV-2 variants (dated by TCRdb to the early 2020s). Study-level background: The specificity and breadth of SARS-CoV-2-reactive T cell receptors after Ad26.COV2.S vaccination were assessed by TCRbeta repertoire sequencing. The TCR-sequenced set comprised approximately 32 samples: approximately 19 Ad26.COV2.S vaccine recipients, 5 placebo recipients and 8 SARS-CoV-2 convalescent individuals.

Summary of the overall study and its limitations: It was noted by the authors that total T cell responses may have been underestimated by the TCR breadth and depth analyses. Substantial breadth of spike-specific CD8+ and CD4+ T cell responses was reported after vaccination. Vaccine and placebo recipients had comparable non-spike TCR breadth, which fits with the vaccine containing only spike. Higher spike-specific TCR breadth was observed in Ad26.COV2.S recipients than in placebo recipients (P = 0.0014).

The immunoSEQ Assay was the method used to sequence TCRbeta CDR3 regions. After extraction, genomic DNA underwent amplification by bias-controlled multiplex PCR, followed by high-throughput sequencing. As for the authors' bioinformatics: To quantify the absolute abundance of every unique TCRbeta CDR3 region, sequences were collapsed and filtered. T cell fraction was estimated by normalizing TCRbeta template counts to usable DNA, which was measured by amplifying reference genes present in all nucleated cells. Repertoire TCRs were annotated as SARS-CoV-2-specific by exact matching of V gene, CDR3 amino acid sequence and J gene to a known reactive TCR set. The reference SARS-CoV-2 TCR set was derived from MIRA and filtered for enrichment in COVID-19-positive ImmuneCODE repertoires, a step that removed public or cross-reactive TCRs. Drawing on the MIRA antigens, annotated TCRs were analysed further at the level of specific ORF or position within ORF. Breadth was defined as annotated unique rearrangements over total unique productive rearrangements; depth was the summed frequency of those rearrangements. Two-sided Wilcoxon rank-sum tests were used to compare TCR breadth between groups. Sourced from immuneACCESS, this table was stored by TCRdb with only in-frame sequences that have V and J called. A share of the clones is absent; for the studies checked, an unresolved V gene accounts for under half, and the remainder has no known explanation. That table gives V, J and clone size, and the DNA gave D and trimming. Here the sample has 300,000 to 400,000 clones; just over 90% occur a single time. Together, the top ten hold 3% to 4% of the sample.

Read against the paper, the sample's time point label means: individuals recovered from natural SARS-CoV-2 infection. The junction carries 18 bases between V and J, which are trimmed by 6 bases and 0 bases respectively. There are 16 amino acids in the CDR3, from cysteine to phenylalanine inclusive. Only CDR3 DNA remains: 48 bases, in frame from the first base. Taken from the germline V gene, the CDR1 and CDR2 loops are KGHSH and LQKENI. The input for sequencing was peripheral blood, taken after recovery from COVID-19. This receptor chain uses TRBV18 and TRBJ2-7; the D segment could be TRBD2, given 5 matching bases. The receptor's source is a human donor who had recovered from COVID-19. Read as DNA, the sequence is TGTGCCAGCTCCCGACTCGGGGTCAATCCCTCCTACGAGCAGTACTTC. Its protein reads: CASSRLGVNPSYEQYF.